This TCR beta chain emerged from a study of vaccination effects on CD4 cells after COVID-19. Study overall: Of the BNT162b2 and mRNA-1273 vaccines, participants received two doses of one or the other. Study-wide findings and caveats: Few convalescent patients and no early post-infection timepoints were included in the study.

The CDR3 runs 13 residues. Germline V lookup: CDR1 KGHSH, CDR2 LQKENI. The V gene lost 3 bases and the J gene lost 1 base, with 6 bases spanning the gap. Clones were sequenced by immunoSEQ multiplex PCR, and TCRdb holds only the in-frame ones, with some missing. The sample lists 77,000 or so clones, around 79% seen once, with about 10% in the top ten. Of note for this clone: Its target is unknown.

Before sequencing, viral peptide pools were used by the ViraFEST assay to expand antigen-specific CD4+ T cells. A 10-day culture period preceded the isolation of CD4+ T cells. Absence of prior SARS-CoV-2 infection characterized the vaccine recipients, who showed negative nucleocapsid antibodies. Sample: CD4+ T cells from PBMCs cultured with SARS-CoV-2 spike peptides, taken before COVID-19 vaccination. This chain connects TRBV18 to TRBJ2-5, with a tentative D call TRBD2 (6 bases). The sequence was obtained from a human donor who received a COVID-19 vaccine. The CDR3, as DNA: TGTGCCAGCTCACCGGGGGGCCAAGAGACCCAGTACTTC. Protein: CASSPGGQETQYF.